The 4 T cell receptor beta chains given below trace back to one sample, sequenced in a study of CD8 T cells in Susac syndrome. Random-hexamer reverse transcription was applied to roughly 0.5 to 1 ug RNA. TCRdb redid the calling of the immunoSEQ multiplex PCR reads with MiXCR, one entry per CDR3 protein. The data hold 190,000 or so distinct CDR3 sequences, with nearly 95% observed a single time. The specimen was CD4+ T cells from PBMCs. These receptors all come from a human donor with multiple sclerosis.

This sequence joins TRBV5-6 and TRBJ2-2; D might be TRBD1 (7 bases). The CDR3 has 15 residues. Germline CDR1 is SGHDT and CDR2 is YYEEEE. Trimming took 3 bases from V and 4 from J, leaving 13 bases between them. In DNA, the CDR3 is TGTGCCAGCAGCTCACAGGGGAGGAGCACCGGGGAGCTGTTTTTT. Protein sequence: CASSSQGRSTGELFF.

The V and J genes are TRBV30 and TRBJ1-1, with D possibly being TRBD1 (5 bases). This CDR3 has 15 amino acids. V dropped 5 bases and J dropped 1 base, with 17 bases sitting between them. Germline V gives CDR1 GTSNPN, CDR2 SVGIG (reference sequence). CDR3 sequence reads: CAWSWRGNANTEAFF. CDR3 bases: TGTGCCTGGTCCTGGCGGGGGAACGCGAACACTGAAGCTTTCTTT.

The chain couples TRBV27 to TRBJ2-7; D remains unclear. The CDR3 totals 15 residues. V lost 2 bases and J 1 base, leaving 12 bases between the germline ends. Germline V CDR1 and CDR2: MNHEY, SMNVEV (reference sequence). CDR3 sequence reads: CASSLRLGGSYEQYF. DNA for the CDR3: TGTGCCAGCAGTTTAAGGCTAGGTGGGTCCTACGAGCAGTACTTC.

This chain joins TRBV9 and TRBJ1-2; D gene uncertain. Germline V lookup: CDR1 SGDLS, CDR2 YYNGEE. V was cut by 0 bases and J by 1 base, with 7 bases left in between. This CDR3 comprises 14 residues. CDR3 sequence: CASSVDGDNYGYTF. For the CDR3, the DNA is TGTGCCAGCAGCGTAGACGGGGATAACTATGGCTACACCTTC.